The 23 T cell receptor beta chains in this list originate from one sample, sequenced in a study of CXCR3-negative and CXCR3-positive naive CD8 T cells. All TRB cDNA libraries came from 5' RACE performed with UMI labels. TCRdb re-called the 5' RACE reads; every CDR3 protein appears as one record, without DNA. This table lists roughly 100,000 distinct CDR3 sequences. General study points: Hydrophobicity was higher for TRB CDR3s found in CXCR3-positive naive cells than in CXCR3-negative naive cells.

These receptors lack a known antigen. The sequenced sample was naive CXCR3+ CD8+ T cells from blood. Specified subset: CD45RO-CCR7+CD27+CD95- naive CD8+ T cells expressing CXCR3 (TNR3+). These receptors all come from a human donor in good health. Some clones in this sample may be carry-over from other donors' samples.

The rearrangement links TRBV20-1 to TRBJ1-1. CDR1 is DFQATT and CDR2 is SNEGSKA in the germline V gene (reference sequence). The CDR3 consists of 13 residues. CDR3 residues: CSARVGGGTEAFF.

This sequence joins TRBV6-2 or TRBV6-3 and TRBJ2-3; TCRdb's assignment of TRBD1 cannot be checked, as there is no DNA. Germline V gene lookup returns CDR1 MNHEY and CDR2 SVGEGT. CDR3 length: 15 residues. The CDR3 is CASIHTGQGTDTQYF.

The rearrangement uses TRBV11-2 and TRBJ1-1; TCRdb's D gene call, TRBD1, goes unchecked for lack of DNA. The CDR3 loop spans 14 amino acids. The V gene's germline CDR1 is SGHAT and CDR2 FQNNGV. The CDR3 reads CASSPGQSVTEAFF.

This chain uses TRBV12-3 or TRBV12-4 with TRBJ1-2; the TCRdb call, TRBD1, lacks DNA for checking. The CDR3 covers 14 residues. The CDR3 reads CASSGTSVGDGYTF.

The rearrangement links TRBV5-1 to TRBJ2-1. From germline, CDR1 is SGHRS and CDR2 YFSETQ. The CDR3 has 11 amino acids. CDR3 sequence: CASSLSDEQFF.

The V and J genes are TRBV4-2 and TRBJ2-3; TCRdb calls TRBD1, which cannot be checked without DNA. Germline-derived CDR1 and CDR2 are LGHNA and YNFKEQ. The CDR3 extends over 16 amino acids. CDR3 region: CASRKVIGGGTDTQYF.

The rearrangement links TRBV7-9 to TRBJ2-2; the TCRdb call, TRBD1, lacks DNA for checking. Germline values: CDR1 SEHNR, CDR2 FQNEAQ (reference sequence). The CDR3 is 15 amino acids. This CDR3 reads CASSSRDMNTGELFF.

V gene TRBV4-1 combines with J gene TRBJ2-1; as DNA is missing, the TRBD2 call by TCRdb cannot be tested. This CDR3 spans 15 amino acids. Per the germline V gene, CDR1 is MGHRA and CDR2 is YSYEKL. The CDR3 sequence: CASSQSSGLPNEQFF.

The genes are TRBV11-2 and TRBJ2-2; TCRdb returns TRBD1, unconfirmable since there is no DNA. Germline CDR1 and CDR2: SGHAT and FQNNGV. The CDR3 is 16 amino acids. CDR3 sequence reads: CASSTGQGESTGELFF. Using reference TRBV11-2 and TRBJ2-2 for the parts outside the CDR3, the full variable domain is EAGVAQSPRYKIIEKRQSVAFWCNPISGHATLYWYQQILGQGPKLLIQFQNNGVVDDSQLPKDRFSAERLKGVDSTLKIQPAKLEDSAVYLCASSTGQGESTGELFFGEGSRLTVL.

V gene TRBV21-1 combines with J gene TRBJ2-2; there is no DNA to check the TCRdb D call of TRBD1. TRBV21-1 is reported as a pseudogene. This CDR3 is 18 amino acids long. CDR3 loop: CASSRRRTGKKNTGELFF.

The rearrangement joins TRBV6-2 or TRBV6-3 to TRBJ2-1; TCRdb's D gene call, TRBD2, goes unchecked for lack of DNA. Germline V gives CDR1 MNHEY, CDR2 SVGEGT. The CDR3 spans 16 residues. The CDR3 sequence: CPSRPFSGRSYNEQFF.

The chain carries TRBV2 and TRBJ1-1. The CDR3 sequence is 16 residues long. Germline assignment: CDR1 SNHLY and CDR2 FYNNEI. The CDR3 reads CASSEGMGVMNTEAFF.

This chain uses TRBV7-9 with TRBJ2-1. The CDR3 is 14 amino acids. CDR1 SEHNR and CDR2 FQNEAQ come from the germline V gene (reference sequence). CDR3 amino acids: CASSIGLSYNEQFF.

The chain joins TRBV5-1 to TRBJ2-7. Germline V gives CDR1 SGHRS, CDR2 YFSETQ. The CDR3 is 13 amino acids. The CDR3: CASSLQSSYEQYF.

The chain has TRBV5-4 and TRBJ2-3; TCRdb calls TRBD2, which cannot be checked without DNA. The CDR3 is 15 residues long. The V gene's germline CDR1 is SGHNT and CDR2 YYREEE (reference sequence). CDR3 protein: CASSTLAGGPDTQYF.

The genes are TRBV7-3 and TRBJ1-1; as DNA is missing, the TRBD1 call by TCRdb cannot be tested. The V gene's germline CDR1 is SGHTA and CDR2 FQGTGA. The CDR3 has 15 residues. The CDR3 is CASSQIGGWGTEAFF.

The chain carries TRBV20-1 and TRBJ1-1; TCRdb outputs TRBD1, but without DNA this stays unchecked. The CDR3 has 13 residues. Germline V gene sequence: CDR1 DFQATT, CDR2 SNEGSKA (reference sequence). The CDR3 sequence is CSARATGDAEAFF.

This sequence joins TRBV13 and TRBJ2-1; TCRdb reports TRBD2, a call that lacks DNA to check it against. From germline, CDR1 is PRHDT and CDR2 FYEKMQ (reference sequence). This CDR3 has 15 amino acids. This CDR3 is CASSFSGGPWNEQFF.

The V call is TRBV5-1, the J call TRBJ2-6; TCRdb reports TRBD2, a call that lacks DNA to check it against. The germline V gene encodes CDR1 SGHRS and CDR2 YFSETQ. The CDR3 has 15 residues. The CDR3 region is CASSQGGAGANVLTF. Supplemented by reference TRBV5-1 and TRBJ2-6, the full variable domain reads KAGVTQTPRYLIKTRGQQVTLSCSPISGHRSVSWYQQTPGQGLQFLFEYFSETQRNKGNFPGRFSGRQFSNSRSEMNVSTLELGDSALYLCASSQGGAGANVLTFGAGSRLTVL.

The chain has TRBV29-1 and TRBJ2-7; TCRdb gives TRBD1 as the D gene, but with no DNA this cannot be confirmed. The CDR3 sequence is 14 residues long. CDR1 and CDR2 from the germline V gene are SQVTM and ANQGSEA. The CDR3 loop is CSFTRGLGAYEQYF.

The rearrangement uses TRBV28 and TRBJ1-2; the D call from TCRdb, TRBD1, cannot be confirmed without DNA. This CDR3 is 15 amino acids long. Germline assignment: CDR1 MDHEN and CDR2 SYDVKM. The CDR3 protein is CASSFRDRSNYGYTF.

The chain carries TRBV29-1 and TRBJ2-2; checking the TCRdb D call of TRBD1 is not possible without DNA. There are 13 residues in the CDR3. The germline gives CDR1 SQVTM, CDR2 ANQGSEA. The CDR3 protein is CSVGTLNTGELFF.

The chain combines TRBV10-3 with TRBJ1-6. Germline values: CDR1 ENHRY, CDR2 SYGVKD. The CDR3 is 15 amino acids. The CDR3 loop reads CASRETASYNSPLHF.